This TCR beta chain was sequenced for a study of T cell responses to AZD1222 COVID-19 vaccine. Study conclusions and caveats: Donors, mostly white British, included more females; clonal diversity was possibly underestimated. Distributed over spike, vaccine-associated CD4 TCRs predominated at 160-218 and 743-854.

Clones were read by immunoSEQ multiplex PCR, and TCRdb kept only the in-frame ones, dropping some. The data contain 90,000 to 150,000 clones, 70% to 90% of them singletons. Trimming stripped 10 bases from V and 2 bases from J, with 9 bases between. This CDR3 region has 12 residues. This clone qualifies as medium-sized. Its target is unknown. The chain couples TRBV12-3 or TRBV12-4 to TRBJ1-5, with D hard to call. Sample: peripheral blood, taken on day 0 of AZD1222 vaccination. This TCR was sampled from an adult in good health. The CDR3 DNA reads TGTGCCACCCTAACAGGCAATCAGCCCCAGCATTTT. Translating it yields CATLTGNQPQHF.